This T cell receptor beta chain was documented in a study of pediatric ulcerative colitis. The study's findings and limits: Repertoires came from total lymphocyte DNA, so rare subsets like regulatory T cells may be missed. No controls had the two rectal clonotypes shared by ulcerative colitis patients. Compared with controls, ulcerative colitis showed greater blood-rectum clone sharing. Acute severe colitis showed lower rectal diversity from clonal expansions.

In the case of this clone: Its target is not known.

Here immunoSEQ multiplex PCR was the method, and the copy in TCRdb shows in-frame clones only, minus some. The sample lists tens of thousands of clones; roughly 71% were seen once. Rectal tissue came from one to two pinch biopsies taken at colonoscopy. The source of this sequence is a boy younger than 18 with severe ulcerative colitis. Sequenced input: gut tissue.

This CDR3 reads CASRTTLSYNEQFF. The CDR3 coding sequence is TGTGCCAGCAGAACTACCCTCTCCTACAATGAGCAGTTCTTC. The J gene is TRBJ2-1, the V gene TRBV6-1; D uncertain. CDR1 MNHNS and CDR2 SASEGT come from the germline V gene. The V and J ends lost 6 bases and 0 bases respectively, with 9 bases between them. The CDR3 consists of 14 residues.